A single sample gave rise to the 16 T cell receptor beta chains below, sequenced in a study of a mutant IDH1 vaccine in newly diagnosed glioma. The antigens these receptors bind are not known. The time point is: week 35, safety follow-up. In every dose of vaccine, 300 ug of mutant IDH1 20-mer peptide was given alongside topical imiquimod. Sequenced by immunoSEQ multiplex PCR; TCRdb stores in-frame clones only, minus some. The sample comprises more than 40,000 clones, 70% to 90% of which are singletons, and roughly 5% rests with the top ten. The material was PBMCs, obtained from a glioma patient whose treatment included an IDH1 peptide vaccine. Every receptor here comes from a middle-aged woman with glioma.

This clone was recorded a few times. The chain has TRBV28 and TRBJ1-6; 8 nucleotides line up with TRBD1. The CDR3 sequence is 15 residues long. V shed 5 bases and J 10 bases; nucleotides not matched to a gene: 10. The germline CDR1 and CDR2 sequences are MDHEN and SYDVKM. CDR3 in amino acids: CASSPYPTGVSPLHF. CDR3 coding DNA: TGTGCCAGCAGTCCGTACCCGACAGGGGTGTCACCCCTCCACTTT.

V gene TRBV5-5 combines with J gene TRBJ1-3; 10 bases line up with TRBD1. Germline CDR1 SGHKS, CDR2 YYEKEE (reference sequence). Trimming took 3 bases from V and 3 from J; bases not matched to a gene: 6. This CDR3 contains 16 residues. The CDR3 bases are TGTGCCAGCAGCTCCATGACAGGGGGCTATGGAAACACCATATATTTT. It codes for CASSSMTGGYGNTIYF.

V gene TRBV6-1 combines with J gene TRBJ2-5, with a tentative D call TRBD1 (6 bases). Germline V gene data show CDR1 as MNHNS and CDR2 as SASEGT. CDR3 length equals 15 residues. The ends were cut back, 6 bases at V and 5 bases at J, with 19 bases in the middle. The CDR3 reads CASRMAGDIHETQYF. CDR3 coding DNA: TGTGCCAGCAGGATGGCAGGGGATATCCATGAGACCCAGTACTTC.

V is TRBV5-8 and J is TRBJ1-2, with a tentative D call TRBD1 (5 bases). V was clipped by 1 base and J by 5 bases, with 15 bases between them. Per the germline V gene, CDR1 is SGHTS and CDR2 is YDEGEE. The CDR3 is 15 amino acids. CDR3 in amino acids: CASSLFSGESYGYTF. The DNA for the CDR3 is TGTGCCAGCAGCTTGTTTTCGGGGGAAAGTTATGGCTACACCTTC.

The V call is TRBV27, the J call TRBJ1-1, with D hard to call. The CDR3 loop spans 15 amino acids. The ends were cut back, 2 bases at V and 0 bases at J, with 10 bases in the middle. Germline V lookup: CDR1 MNHEY, CDR2 SMNVEV (reference sequence). The chain's CDR3 is CASSLEQGMNTEAFF. In DNA form, the CDR3 reads TGTGCCAGCAGTTTAGAACAAGGGATGAACACTGAAGCTTTCTTT.

The V gene is TRBV15, the J gene TRBJ2-3, with D possibly matching TRBD1 (6 bases). Trimming removed 0 bases from V and 6 bases from J, with 10 bases in between. The CDR3 is 14 amino acids. Germline loops: CDR1 LNHNV, CDR2 YYDKDF (reference sequence). The CDR3 is CATSRDVGGDTQYF. DNA of the CDR3: TGTGCCACCAGCAGAGACGTAGGGGGTGATACGCAGTATTTT.

The gene calls are TRBV11-2 and TRBJ1-5, with unresolved D. The V and J ends lost 5 bases and 9 bases respectively, with 14 bases between them. There are 13 residues in the CDR3. CDR1 is SGHAT, CDR2 FQNNGV, per germline. The CDR3 protein is CASSAQGGRPQHF. For the CDR3, the DNA is TGTGCCAGCAGCGCCCAAGGAGGTCGGCCCCAGCATTTT.

The chain carries TRBV30 and TRBJ2-3; 10 bases map to TRBD2. The CDR3 is 16 residues long. Germline values: CDR1 GTSNPN, CDR2 SVGIG (reference sequence). V dropped 2 bases and J dropped 4; count of bases not matched to a gene: 9. CDR3 coding DNA: TGTGCCTGGAGTTCCCCTAGCGGGAGCACTCCAGATACGCAGTATTTT. The encoded protein is CAWSSPSGSTPDTQYF.

This rearrangement joins TRBV4-1 to TRBJ2-4; D gene ambiguous. V gave up 0 bases and J gave up 0 bases, with 15 bases separating them. Germline CDR1 is MGHRA and CDR2 is YSYEKL. This CDR3 is 18 amino acids long. CDR3 loop: CASSQESAAPGAKNIQYF. Written as DNA, the CDR3 is TGCGCCAGCAGCCAAGAGTCGGCGGCACCCGGAGCCAAAAACATTCAGTACTTC.

The genes are TRBV4-2 and TRBJ1-1; D possibly corresponds to TRBD1 (6 bases). V dropped 1 base and J dropped 4 bases, with 19 bases sitting between them. This CDR3 comprises 17 residues. Germline V lookup: CDR1 LGHNA, CDR2 YNFKEQ. In DNA, the CDR3 is TGTGCCAGCAGCCAAGCTCTGGCAGGGGTTGGCGGCACTGAAGCTTTCTTT. It encodes CASSQALAGVGGTEAFF.

This chain joins TRBV7-9 and TRBJ2-7; D perhaps matches TRBD1 (6 bases). This CDR3 comprises 16 residues. V was pared by 2 bases and J by 1 base, with 15 bases between. Per germline, CDR1 SEHNR and CDR2 FQNEAQ (reference sequence). The CDR3 DNA follows: TGTGCCAGCAGCTTACATTCAACAGGGCGTTCCTACGAGCAGTACTTC. Translated: CASSLHSTGRSYEQYF.

This clone was observed a single time. The chain is built from TRBV21-1 and TRBJ1-2. TRBV21-1 is listed as a pseudogene. The CDR3 is 16 amino acids. The CDR3 loop reads CASSKPRASSGDGYTF. As DNA, the CDR3 is TGTGCCAGCAGCAAACCCCGGGCCTCATCGGGGGATGGCTACACCTTC.

This sequence joins TRBV9 and TRBJ1-1; 8 bases fit TRBD1. Germline V lookup: CDR1 SGDLS, CDR2 YYNGEE. CDR3 length: 15 amino acids. The ends lost 0 bases at V and 4 bases at J; junction bases unmatched: 5. CDR3 region: CASSVGGQDATEAFF. In DNA, the CDR3 is TGTGCCAGCAGCGTAGGGGGACAGGATGCCACTGAAGCTTTCTTT.

The chain joins TRBV10-3 to TRBJ2-7; 13 nucleotides match TRBD2. V gave up 4 bases and J gave up 7 bases; unmatched junction bases: 13. The CDR3 has 17 residues. Germline V gene data show CDR1 as ENHRY and CDR2 as SYGVKD. CDR3 DNA: TGTGCCATCAGTGGATCTTTCGTCGGACTAGCGGGGGAAGAGCAGTACTTC. It encodes CAISGSFVGLAGEEQYF.

The rearrangement uses TRBV19 and TRBJ2-7; D not certain. Trimming left V 2 bases short and J 5 bases short, with 16 bases between. Germline CDR1 reads LNHDA; CDR2 reads SQIVND (reference sequence). This CDR3 region has 15 residues. The CDR3 nucleotides are TGTGCCAGTAGTATATATGGGCAGGACCAAGACGAGCAGTACTTC. It translates to CASSIYGQDQDEQYF.

This sequence joins TRBV6-5 and TRBJ1-2, with no clear D. This CDR3 is built from 14 residues. With 6 bases removed from V and 6 bases from J, the gap between germline ends came to 17 bases. Germline assignment: CDR1 MNHEY and CDR2 SVGAGI. This chain's CDR3 is CASRPGSTRNGYTF. DNA of the CDR3: TGTGCCAGCAGACCGGGGAGCACTAGGAATGGCTACACCTTC.